These 31 T cell receptor beta chains came from one sample sequenced in a study of T cell changes during pregnancy in multiple sclerosis. Sequenced by immunoSEQ multiplex PCR; TCRdb stores in-frame clones only, minus some. This sample yields roughly 70,000 clones, of which about 92% are seen a single time; roughly 1.1% belongs to the top ten. The sequenced sample was peripheral blood, obtained in the third trimester of pregnancy. The receptors shown here come from a female donor with multiple sclerosis, enrolled in a pregnancy study.

The CDR3 DNA reads TGTGCCAGCAGCTTAACTAGCGGGAGGGGAACCGGGGAGCTGTTTTTT. It codes for CASSLTSGRGTGELFF. The V gene is TRBV7-2, the J gene TRBJ2-2; 13 bases map to TRBD2. The V and J ends lost 2 bases and 5 bases, in that order; junction bases with no gene match: 2. CDR1 and CDR2 from the germline V gene are SGHTA and FQGNSA. The CDR3 contains 16 residues.

The chain recombines TRBV7-2 with TRBJ2-4; D not resolved. V shed 1 base and J shed 2 bases, with 3 bases lying between them. In germline, CDR1 is SGHTA, CDR2 FQGNSA. The CDR3 consists of 13 residues. CDR3 DNA sequence: TGTGCCAGCAGCTTAGATACCAAAAACATTCAGTACTTC. Translation: CASSLDTKNIQYF. Full variable domain (missing parts from reference TRBV7-2 and TRBJ2-4): GAGVSQSPSNKVTEKGKDVELRCDPISGHTALYWYRQSLGQGLEFLIYFQGNSAPDKSGLPSDRFSAERTGGSVSTLTIQRTQQEDSAVYLCASSLDTKNIQYFGAGTRLSVL.

This clone was seen just once. The rearrangement uses TRBV29-1 and TRBJ2-7; possible D gene TRBD1, 6 bases. Between the trimmed V and J ends, which lost 6 bases and 0 bases, there was a span of 15 bases. CDR3 length equals 14 residues. Germline values: CDR1 SQVTM, CDR2 ANQGSEA. CDR3 amino acids: CSVTGTRSSYEQYF. CDR3 bases: TGCAGCGTCACGGGGACACGTAGCTCCTACGAGCAGTACTTC.

The CDR3 here is CASSVGASGSNEQFF. The DNA for the CDR3 is TGTGCCAGCAGCGTCGGGGCTAGCGGGAGTAATGAGCAGTTCTTC. This chain joins TRBV9 and TRBJ2-1, with 10 positions matching TRBD2. The germline CDR1 and CDR2 sequences are SGDLS and YYNGEE. The J segment lost 7 bases and the V segment lost 2 bases, leaving 6 bases of the junction unmatched. The CDR3 is 15 amino acids.

The CDR3 bases are TGTGCCAGCAGTGAAGTCTCCGGCGGGACCCTCAATGAGCAGTTCTTC. Protein sequence: CASSEVSGGTLNEQFF. This chain uses TRBV25-1 with TRBJ2-1, with TRBD2 as a possible D gene (6 bases). V shed 2 bases and J shed 6 bases, with 17 bases lying between them. The germline V gene has CDR1 MGHDK and CDR2 SYGVNS. The CDR3 is 16 amino acids.

V usage is TRBV7-7 and J usage is TRBJ2-7, with 9 bases identical to TRBD1. The CDR3 length is 16 residues. Trimming at V came to 4 bases and at J to 1 base, leaving 8 bases not matched to a gene. CDR1 and CDR2 (germline): SSHAT, FNYEAQ (reference sequence). The CDR3 is CASSCDRDRESYEQYF. In DNA form, the CDR3 reads TGTGCCAGCAGCTGTGACCGGGACAGGGAGTCCTACGAGCAGTACTTC.

This chain links TRBV4-3 with TRBJ2-3; the match to TRBD2 covers 9 bases. The CDR3 spans 16 residues. Unmatched junction bases numbered 2, after V lost 0 bases and J lost 1 base. The germline V gene has CDR1 LGHNA and CDR2 YSLEER. CDR3 residues: CASSQDPSGGTDTQYF. DNA for the CDR3: TGCGCCAGCAGCCAAGATCCTAGCGGGGGCACAGATACGCAGTATTTT.

This clone was detected once. V is TRBV21-1 and J is TRBJ2-7; the D call TRBD1 from the table was never checked on the DNA. TRBV21-1 is given as a pseudogene. This CDR3 is built from 15 residues. As DNA, the CDR3 is TGTGCCAGCATCAAACAGGGGGTCGTACCCTACGAGCAGTACTTC. Translating it yields CASIKQGVVPYEQYF.

The chain recombines TRBV19 with TRBJ2-1; 8 bases match TRBD1. Germline V gene lookup returns CDR1 LNHDA and CDR2 SQIVND (reference sequence). Trimming cost V 5 bases and J 6 bases; bases outside gene matches: 15. The CDR3 loop spans 17 amino acids. The CDR3 loop is CASSLRAGGQFGNEQFF. The CDR3, as DNA: TGTGCCAGTAGTTTGCGGGCAGGGGGCCAATTCGGCAATGAGCAGTTCTTC.

V gene TRBV4-3 combines with J gene TRBJ1-2; TRBD1 matches 9 bases. V was clipped by 2 bases and J by 4 bases; unmatched bases: 5. This CDR3 has 15 residues. Germline V CDR1 and CDR2: LGHNA, YSLEER. This CDR3 reads CASSQSGQGTYGYTF. Written as DNA, the CDR3 is TGCGCCAGCAGCCAATCGGGACAGGGAACCTATGGCTACACCTTC.

This chain links TRBV4-2 with TRBJ1-2; the match to TRBD1 covers 7 bases. V shed 4 bases, J shed 4 bases, and the junction held 9 bases outside the gene matches. This CDR3 region has 15 residues. The germline gives CDR1 LGHNA, CDR2 YNFKEQ. The CDR3 DNA reads as TGTGCCAGCAGCCGACAGGGTCCTACTAGCTATGGCTACACCTTC. It translates to CASSRQGPTSYGYTF.

This CDR3 reads CASSLAGTYEQYF. DNA for the CDR3: TGTGCCAGCAGCTTAGCAGGGACCTACGAGCAGTACTTC. This chain uses TRBV11-2 with TRBJ2-7; weak D call: TRBD1 (5 bases). V lost 1 base and J lost 2, with 6 bases in between. The CDR3 totals 13 residues. The germline V gene has CDR1 SGHAT and CDR2 FQNNGV.

The J gene is TRBJ2-5, the V gene TRBV10-1; tentative D call: TRBD2 (6 bases). Deletions cut 5 bases from V and 3 bases from J, with 13 bases between. Germline values: CDR1 WNHNN, CDR2 SYGVQD (reference sequence). The CDR3 consists of 14 residues. CDR3 nucleotides: TGCGCCAGCAGTCCAGGAGGGGAGGAAGAGACCCAGTACTTC. Amino acids: CASSPGGEEETQYF.

This sequence joins TRBV4-1 and TRBJ1-4, with TRBD1 matching 9 bases. The CDR3 totals 14 residues. V was clipped by 7 bases and J by 8 bases; unmatched bases: 8. From germline, CDR1 is MGHRA and CDR2 YSYEKL. The CDR3 nucleotides read TGCGCCAGCAACCGCGGGACAGGGTCGGAAAAACTGTTTTTT. Translated: CASNRGTGSEKLFF.

The chain links TRBV5-1 to TRBJ2-1; 7 bases align to TRBD2. The CDR3 totals 15 residues. The trim removed 0 bases at V and 3 bases at J, leaving 3 bases unmatched. Germline CDR1 SGHRS, CDR2 YFSETQ. The CDR3 sequence is CASSLGGRDYNEQFF. As DNA, the CDR3 is TGCGCCAGCAGCTTGGGAGGGAGGGACTACAATGAGCAGTTCTTC.

V usage is TRBV5-4 and J usage is TRBJ2-3, with D possibly being TRBD2 (6 bases). Germline V gene data show CDR1 as SGHNT and CDR2 as YYREEE (reference sequence). The V end lost 5 bases, the J end lost 6 bases, and 7 bases lay between the germline ends. This CDR3 spans 11 amino acids. The CDR3 region is CASRREDTQYF. The CDR3 coding sequence is TGTGCCAGCAGACGGGAGGATACGCAGTATTTT.

The chain has TRBV7-8 and TRBJ2-7; the match to TRBD2 covers 15 bases. The CDR3 spans 18 residues. Germline CDR1 SGHVS, CDR2 FQNEAQ. The V and J ends lost 5 bases and 3 bases, in that order; junction bases with no gene match: 11. As DNA, the CDR3 is TGTGCCAGCAGCCAAACTAGGACTAGCGGGAGGGCCATCTACGAGCAGTACTTC. As protein: CASSQTRTSGRAIYEQYF.

The rearrangement uses TRBV10-1 and TRBJ1-5, with a weak D call TRBD1 (6 bases). The V end was cut by 4 bases, the J end by 5 bases, with 9 bases between. CDR3 size: 13 residues. CDR1 and CDR2 from the germline V gene are WNHNN and SYGVQD (reference sequence). CDR3 coding DNA: TGCGCCAGCAGTGGGGACAAGCATCAGCCCCAGCATTTT. Amino acids: CASSGDKHQPQHF.

The chain couples TRBV29-1 to TRBJ1-2; D is ambiguous. V was shortened by 5 bases and J by 1 base, with 8 bases between the two germline ends. The germline V gene encodes CDR1 SQVTM and CDR2 ANQGSEA. This CDR3 is 12 amino acids long. In nucleotides, the CDR3 is TGCAGCGTTCTAGAATTTAACTATGGCTACACCTTC. Its protein product is CSVLEFNYGYTF.

This clone occurred once. The gene calls are TRBV25-1 and TRBJ1-4, with D possibly TRBD1 on 5 matching bases. The CDR3 runs to 13 residues. Germline lookup yields CDR1 MGHDK and CDR2 SYGVNS. The ends were cut back, 6 bases at V and 8 bases at J, with 13 bases in the middle. CDR3 bases: TGTGCCAGCAGAGGGCAGGGATTCGAAAAACTGTTTTTT. This translates into CASRGQGFEKLFF.

This clone occurred a few times. This chain uses TRBV5-4 with TRBJ1-5, with no clear D. The CDR3 covers 14 residues. The V and J ends lost 1 base and 7 bases respectively, with 12 bases between them. From germline, CDR1 is SGHNT and CDR2 YYREEE (reference sequence). The CDR3 DNA reads as TGTGCCAGCAGCTTGATCGGGGATTCGCAGCCCCAGCATTTT. This gives the protein CASSLIGDSQPQHF. Full variable domain (remainder filled in from reference TRBV5-4 and TRBJ1-5): ETGVTQSPTHLIKTRGQQVTLRCSSQSGHNTVSWYQQALGQGPQFIFQYYREEENGRGNFPPRFSGLQFPNYSSELNVNALELDDSALYLCASSLIGDSQPQHFGDGTRLSIL.

A single count supports this clone. This rearrangement joins TRBV4-2 to TRBJ2-7, with 10 bases identical to TRBD2. This CDR3 is 17 amino acids long. V was pared by 0 bases and J by 5 bases, with 10 bases of the junction left unmatched. The germline gives CDR1 LGHNA, CDR2 YNFKEQ. Here the CDR3 reads CASSQDGLAGVWHEQYF. CDR3 in DNA: TGTGCCAGCAGCCAAGACGGGCTAGCGGGAGTTTGGCACGAGCAGTACTTC.

The chain has TRBV9 and TRBJ2-7; tentatively, D is TRBD2 (6 bases). Germline V gives CDR1 SGDLS, CDR2 YYNGEE. This CDR3 region has 14 residues. The V end lost 0 bases, the J end lost 3 bases, and 10 bases lay between the germline ends. This CDR3 is CASSVASGYYEQYF. DNA for the CDR3: TGTGCCAGCAGCGTAGCAAGCGGGTACTACGAGCAGTACTTC.

This chain connects TRBV6-5 to TRBJ2-5; 11 bases fit TRBD2. The last part of the DNA fits TRBJ2-7 better; the J call may be wrong. This CDR3 contains 15 residues. Germline lookup yields CDR1 MNHEY and CDR2 SVGAGI. The CDR3 region is CASSRFGTSGYEQYF. The CDR3 nucleotides are TGTGCCAGCAGTCGCTTCGGGACTAGCGGCTACGAGCAGTACTTC.

This chain uses TRBV4-2 with TRBJ2-2, with 12 nucleotides matching TRBD2. Unmatched junction bases numbered 12, after V lost 6 bases and J lost 7 bases. The length of the CDR3 is 17 residues. In germline, CDR1 is LGHNA, CDR2 YNFKEQ. Here the CDR3 reads CASRLLAGGSGGGELFF. DNA of the CDR3: TGTGCCAGCAGGCTACTAGCGGGAGGCTCGGGGGGCGGGGAGCTGTTTTTT.

The chain couples TRBV4-1 to TRBJ1-2; TRBD1 agrees at 7 bases. V lost 0 bases to trimming and J lost 6 bases; unmatched junction nucleotides: 19. CDR1 and CDR2 (germline): MGHRA, YSYEKL. This CDR3 is 19 amino acids long. The CDR3 loop is CASSQDQEFEGATVDGYTF. CDR3 DNA: TGCGCCAGCAGCCAAGATCAGGAATTTGAGGGGGCGACCGTCGATGGCTACACCTTC.

This rearrangement joins TRBV10-1 to TRBJ2-5, with D tentatively TRBD2 (5 bases). Germline V gives CDR1 WNHNN, CDR2 SYGVQD (reference sequence). The V end was cut by 9 bases, the J end by 2 bases, with 25 bases between. This CDR3 is built from 17 residues. The CDR3 region has the DNA TGCGCCAGTCCCAAACAAATGATAACCGGGAATCAAGAGACCCAGTACTTC. Translating it yields CASPKQMITGNQETQYF.

J is TRBJ2-1 and V is TRBV10-3; 9 bases agree with TRBD1. Germline V gene data show CDR1 as ENHRY and CDR2 as SYGVKD. The CDR3 is 16 amino acids. V lost 4 bases, J lost 6 bases, and 10 bases stayed unmatched. CDR3 loop: CAISGNRGQGGNEQFF. CDR3 nucleotides: TGTGCCATCAGTGGTAACAGGGGGCAGGGAGGCAATGAGCAGTTCTTC.

This clone was detected once. The gene calls are TRBV9 and TRBJ2-3, with D uncertain. CDR1 is SGDLS, CDR2 YYNGEE, per germline. V was trimmed by 2 bases and J by 2 bases, leaving 3 bases between them. The CDR3 sequence is 12 residues long. CDR3 sequence: CASSVNTDTQYF. The CDR3, as DNA: TGTGCCAGCAGCGTTAACACAGATACGCAGTATTTT.

The chain has TRBV5-1 and TRBJ2-7; 7 bases line up with TRBD1. V lost 2 bases and J lost 3; bases outside the gene matches: 5. This CDR3 has 14 amino acids. Germline V gene sequence: CDR1 SGHRS, CDR2 YFSETQ. CDR3 nucleotide sequence: TGCGCCAGCAGCTTCCTGGGACAGAGCTACGAGCAGTACTTC. Translation gives CASSFLGQSYEQYF.

The chain has TRBV5-1 and TRBJ1-6; TRBD1 agrees at 7 bases. The CDR3 sequence is 14 residues long. After removal of 0 bases from V and 6 bases from J, the junction contained 0 bases not matched to a gene. The germline CDR1 and CDR2 sequences are SGHRS and YFSETQ. The CDR3 region is CASSLEGANSPLHF. CDR3 DNA: TGCGCCAGCAGCTTGGAGGGGGCTAATTCACCCCTCCACTTT. Looking up the rest from reference TRBV5-1 and TRBJ1-6 gives the full variable domain: KAGVTQTPRYLIKTRGQQVTLSCSPISGHRSVSWYQQTPGQGLQFLFEYFSETQRNKGNFPGRFSGRQFSNSRSEMNVSTLELGDSALYLCASSLEGANSPLHFGNGTRLTVT.